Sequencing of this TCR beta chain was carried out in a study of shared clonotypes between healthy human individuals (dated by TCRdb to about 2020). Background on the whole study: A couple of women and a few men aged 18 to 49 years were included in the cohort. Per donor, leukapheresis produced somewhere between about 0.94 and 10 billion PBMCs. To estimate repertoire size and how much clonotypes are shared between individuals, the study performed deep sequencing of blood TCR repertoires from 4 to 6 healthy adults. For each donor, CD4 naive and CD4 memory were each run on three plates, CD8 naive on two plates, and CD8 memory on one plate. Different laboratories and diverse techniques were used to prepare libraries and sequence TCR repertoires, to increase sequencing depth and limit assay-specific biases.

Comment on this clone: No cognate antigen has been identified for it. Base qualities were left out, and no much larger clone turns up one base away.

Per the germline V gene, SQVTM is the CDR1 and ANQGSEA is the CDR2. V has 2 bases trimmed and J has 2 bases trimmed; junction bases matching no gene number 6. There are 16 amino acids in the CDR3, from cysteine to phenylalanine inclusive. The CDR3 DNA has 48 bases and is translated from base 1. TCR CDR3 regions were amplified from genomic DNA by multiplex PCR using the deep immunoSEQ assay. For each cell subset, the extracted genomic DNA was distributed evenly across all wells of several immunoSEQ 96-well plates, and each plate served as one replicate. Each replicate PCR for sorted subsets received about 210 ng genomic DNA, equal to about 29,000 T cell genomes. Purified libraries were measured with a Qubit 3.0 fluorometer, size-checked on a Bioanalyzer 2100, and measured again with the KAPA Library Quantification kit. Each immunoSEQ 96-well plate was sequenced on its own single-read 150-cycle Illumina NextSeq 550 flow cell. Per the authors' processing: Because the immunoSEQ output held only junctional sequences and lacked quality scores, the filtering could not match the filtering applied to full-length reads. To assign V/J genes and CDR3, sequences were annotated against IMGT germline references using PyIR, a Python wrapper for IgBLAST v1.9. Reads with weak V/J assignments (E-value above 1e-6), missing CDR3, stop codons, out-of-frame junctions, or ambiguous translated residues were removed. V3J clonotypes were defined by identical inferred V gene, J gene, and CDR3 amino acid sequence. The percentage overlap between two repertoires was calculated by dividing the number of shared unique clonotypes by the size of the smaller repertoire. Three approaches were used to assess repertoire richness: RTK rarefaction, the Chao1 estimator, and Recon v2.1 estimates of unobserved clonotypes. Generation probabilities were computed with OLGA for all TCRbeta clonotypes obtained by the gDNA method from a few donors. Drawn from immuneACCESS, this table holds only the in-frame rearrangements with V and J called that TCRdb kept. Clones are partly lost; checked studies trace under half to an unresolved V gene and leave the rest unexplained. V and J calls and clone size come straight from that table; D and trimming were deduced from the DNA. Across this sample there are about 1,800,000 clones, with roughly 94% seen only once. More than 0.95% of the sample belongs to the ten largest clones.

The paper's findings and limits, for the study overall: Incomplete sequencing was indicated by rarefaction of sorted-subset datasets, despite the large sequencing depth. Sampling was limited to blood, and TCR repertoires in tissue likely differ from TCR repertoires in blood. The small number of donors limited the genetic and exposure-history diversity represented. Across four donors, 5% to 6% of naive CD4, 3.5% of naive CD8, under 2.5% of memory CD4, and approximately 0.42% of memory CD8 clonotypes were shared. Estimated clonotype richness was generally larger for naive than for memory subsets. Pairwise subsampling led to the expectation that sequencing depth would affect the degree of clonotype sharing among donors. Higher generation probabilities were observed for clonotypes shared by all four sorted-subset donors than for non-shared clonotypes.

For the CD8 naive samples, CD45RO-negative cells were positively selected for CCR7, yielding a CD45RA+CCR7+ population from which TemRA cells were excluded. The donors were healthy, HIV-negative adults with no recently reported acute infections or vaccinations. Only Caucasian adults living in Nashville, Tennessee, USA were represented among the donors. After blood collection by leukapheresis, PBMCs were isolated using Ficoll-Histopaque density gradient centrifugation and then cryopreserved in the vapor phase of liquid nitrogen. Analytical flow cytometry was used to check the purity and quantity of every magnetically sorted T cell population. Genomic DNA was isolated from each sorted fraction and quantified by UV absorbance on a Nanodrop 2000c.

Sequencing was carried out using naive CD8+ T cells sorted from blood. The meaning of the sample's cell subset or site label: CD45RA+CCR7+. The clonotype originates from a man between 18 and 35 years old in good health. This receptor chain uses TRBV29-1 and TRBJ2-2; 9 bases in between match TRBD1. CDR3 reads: CSVETRDRANTGELFF. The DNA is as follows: TGCAGCGTTGAAACGCGGGACAGGGCTAACACCGGGGAGCTGTTTTTT.